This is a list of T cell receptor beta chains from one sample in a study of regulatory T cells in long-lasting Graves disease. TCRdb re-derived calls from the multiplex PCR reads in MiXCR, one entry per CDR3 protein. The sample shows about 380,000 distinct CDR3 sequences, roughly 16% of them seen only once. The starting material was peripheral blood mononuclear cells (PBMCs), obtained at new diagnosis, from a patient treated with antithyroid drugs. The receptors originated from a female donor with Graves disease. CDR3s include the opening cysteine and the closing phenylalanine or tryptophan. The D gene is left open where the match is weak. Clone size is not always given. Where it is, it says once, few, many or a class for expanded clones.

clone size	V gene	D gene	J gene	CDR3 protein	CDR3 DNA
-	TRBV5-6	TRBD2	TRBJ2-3	CASSSLAGGPPPQYF	TGTGCCAGCAGCTCCCTCGCGGGAGGCCCCCCCCCGCAGTATTTT
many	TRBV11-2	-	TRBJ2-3	CASSLRTDTQYF	TGTGCCAGCAGCTTACGCACAGATACGCAGTATTTT
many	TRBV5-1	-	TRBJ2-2	CASRRTQATGELFF	TGCGCCAGCAGGAGGACGCAGGCCACCGGGGAGCTGTTTTTT
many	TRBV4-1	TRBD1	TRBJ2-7	CASSQNRDRAYEQYF	TGCGCCAGCAGCCAGAATCGGGACAGGGCCTACGAGCAGTACTTC
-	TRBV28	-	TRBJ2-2	CASSFVENTGELFF	TGTGCCAGCAGTTTCGTGGAGAACACCGGGGAGCTGTTTTTT
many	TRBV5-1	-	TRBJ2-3	CASSLVGRETDTQYF	TGCGCCAGCAGCTTGGTCGGCAGGGAGACAGATACGCAGTATTTT
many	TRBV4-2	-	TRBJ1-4	CASSQEWTANEKLFF	TGTGCCAGCAGCCAAGAATGGACGGCTAATGAAAAACTGTTTTTT
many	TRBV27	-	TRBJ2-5	CASSLISGIEETQYF	TGTGCCAGCAGTTTAATCTCAGGGATTGAGGAGACCCAGTACTTC
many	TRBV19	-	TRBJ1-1	CASSIAPDAPNTEAFF	TGTGCCAGTAGTATAGCCCCGGACGCCCCGAACACTGAAGCTTTCTTT
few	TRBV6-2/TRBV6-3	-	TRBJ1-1	CASSYSKEYMNTEAFF	TGTGCCAGCAGTTACTCGAAGGAGTACATGAACACTGAAGCTTTCTTT
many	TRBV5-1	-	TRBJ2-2	CASRMDTGELFF	TGCGCCAGCAGAATGGACACCGGGGAGCTGTTTTTT
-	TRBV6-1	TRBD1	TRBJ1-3	CASRSGTGTGNTIYF	TGTGCCAGCAGGAGCGGGACAGGGACTGGAAACACCATATATTTT
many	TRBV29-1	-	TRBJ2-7	CSVEDRVKGIDEQYF	TGCAGCGTTGAAGATAGGGTGAAGGGTATCGACGAGCAGTACTTC
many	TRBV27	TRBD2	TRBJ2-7	CASSPGPGLGVDEQYF	TGTGCCAGCAGCCCCGGTCCCGGACTAGGCGTTGACGAGCAGTACTTC
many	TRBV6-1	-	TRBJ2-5	CASAGEETQYF	TGTGCCAGCGCAGGGGAGGAGACCCAGTACTTC
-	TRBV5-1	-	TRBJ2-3	CASSSGPLGEWSDTQYF	TGCGCCAGCAGCTCCGGCCCCCTGGGAGAATGGTCGGATACGCAGTATTTT
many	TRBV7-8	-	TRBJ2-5	CASSLVAGSDERETQYF	TGTGCCAGCAGCTTAGTGGCAGGGAGCGATGAAAGAGAGACCCAGTACTTC
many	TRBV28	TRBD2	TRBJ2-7	CASSLRSLAGRWEQYF	TGTGCCAGCAGTTTAAGGTCCCTAGCGGGACGGTGGGAGCAGTACTTC
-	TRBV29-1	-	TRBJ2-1	CSAWGSPEGPAYNEQFF	TGCAGCGCGTGGGGGTCCCCCGAGGGCCCCGCCTACAATGAGCAGTTCTTC
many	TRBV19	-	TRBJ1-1	CASSLTGVAEAFF	TGTGCCAGTAGTCTGACGGGGGTCGCTGAAGCTTTCTTT
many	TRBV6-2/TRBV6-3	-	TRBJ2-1	CASSYVDEQFF	TGTGCCAGCAGTTACGTCGATGAGCAGTTCTTC
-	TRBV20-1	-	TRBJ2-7	CSARDLRDRYEQYF	TGCAGTGCTAGAGATTTAAGGGACCGCTACGAGCAGTACTTC
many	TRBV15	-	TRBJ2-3	CATSRVSPSTDTQYF	TGTGCCACCAGCAGAGTCAGTCCTAGCACAGATACGCAGTATTTT
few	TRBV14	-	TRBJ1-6	CASRRGGGLRSPLHF	TGTGCCAGCAGACGGGGGGGGGGGTTGCGGTCACCCCTCCACTTT
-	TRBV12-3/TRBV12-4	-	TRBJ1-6	CASSFLLGGLNSPLHF	TGTGCCAGCAGTTTTCTTCTGGGGGGGCTTAATTCACCCCTCCACTTT
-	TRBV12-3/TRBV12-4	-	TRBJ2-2	CASSFQVIGGPAKTGELFF	TGTGCCAGCAGTTTTCAGGTGATCGGGGGGCCAGCGAAAACCGGGGAGCTGTTTTTT
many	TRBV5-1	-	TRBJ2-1	CASSLDGYEQFF	TGCGCCAGCAGCTTGGATGGGTATGAGCAGTTCTTC
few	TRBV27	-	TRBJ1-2	CASSSPGGAYGYTF	TGTGCCAGCAGTTCCCCCGGGGGCGCCTATGGCTACACCTTC
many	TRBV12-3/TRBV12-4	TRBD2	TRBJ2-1	CASRSPGLAGGNEQFF	TGTGCCAGCAGATCCCCCGGACTAGCGGGAGGCAATGAGCAGTTCTTC
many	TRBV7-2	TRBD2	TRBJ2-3	CASSWQREISTDTQYF	TGTGCCAGCAGCTGGCAGCGGGAGATTAGCACAGATACGCAGTATTTT
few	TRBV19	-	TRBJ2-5	CASSDRVQTQYF	TGTGCCAGTAGTGATAGAGTACAGACCCAGTACTTC
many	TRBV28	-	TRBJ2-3	CASSSDYTLTDTQYF	TGTGCCAGCAGTTCCGACTATACGCTCACAGATACGCAGTATTTT
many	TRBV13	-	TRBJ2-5	CASSLPGESETQYF	TGTGCCAGCAGCTTACCCGGAGAGAGCGAGACCCAGTACTTC